This entry is about one T cell receptor beta chain. These data come from a study of blood T cell repertoires in COVID-19. Across the whole study: PBMCs, B-cell-depleted T cells, or T cells were the source of the cDNA or gDNA that made up the material.

This study enrolled people aged about 18 to 90 from about two dozen US geographic areas. Participant reports of clinical history set cohort assignment. Exposed participants came across a COVID-19 case within 2 weeks before study entry. Some clones are missing from TCRdb's copy, which holds only in-frame ones; the method was immunoSEQ multiplex PCR. The table records roughly 240,000 clones, about nine tenths of them present only once. The sequencing input was PBMCs or T cells enriched from blood (not recorded which). This TCR was sampled from a man between 45 and 60 years old who had been exposed to COVID-19.

In DNA, the CDR3 is TGTGCCAGCAGTTACCGGAGAGGGAACTATGGCTACACCTTC. Residues: CASSYRRGNYGYTF. The rearrangement links TRBV6-5 to TRBJ1-2, with D unresolved. CDR1 is MNHEY, CDR2 SVGAGI, per germline. This CDR3 is 14 amino acids long. With 2 bases removed from V and 2 bases from J, the gap between germline ends came to 9 bases.